Presented here are 12 T cell receptor beta chains from one specimen sequenced in a study of cytomegalovirus exposure and HLA in healthy donors. Primers: 60 Vbeta forward and 13 Jbeta reverse. Only in-frame clones appear in the TCRdb table, and some are missing; sequencing was by immunoSEQ multiplex PCR. Seen here are some 89,000 clones, roughly 76% observed once, and the top ten hold over 1.5%. Sequences were obtained from PBMCs. The source is a woman younger than 45 in good health and CMV-seronegative.

The V and J genes are TRBV11-2 and TRBJ1-5, with TRBD1 matching over 9 bases. Trimming removed 5 bases from V and 6 bases from J; junction bases left unmatched: 11. This CDR3 contains 16 residues. Germline CDR1 is SGHAT and CDR2 is FQNNGV. CDR3 protein: CASSAWDREAGQPQHF. CDR3 bases: TGTGCCAGCAGCGCCTGGGACAGGGAAGCGGGTCAGCCCCAGCATTTT.

The J gene is TRBJ2-7, the V gene TRBV28; maybe TRBD2 (6 bases). The CDR3 contains 13 residues. V lost 4 bases and J 6 bases, leaving 13 bases between the germline ends. Germline loops: CDR1 MDHEN, CDR2 SYDVKM. CDR3 residues: CASSSGDGGEQYF. The CDR3 nucleotides are TGTGCCAGCAGTTCGGGGGACGGGGGCGAGCAGTACTTC.

The chain uses TRBV6-1 and TRBJ2-4; D might be TRBD1 (6 bases). Trimming took off 3 bases at V and 11 bases at J, with 17 bases between the two ends. This CDR3 contains 14 residues. The germline V gene encodes CDR1 MNHNS and CDR2 SASEGT. The CDR3 DNA sequence: TGTGCCAGCAGTGAGGCAGAGGGGGTAATTCTTCAGTACTTC. Translation: CASSEAEGVILQYF.

This rearrangement joins TRBV7-8 to TRBJ1-4, with TRBD1 as a possible D gene (5 bases). CDR3 size: 15 residues. V shed 5 bases and J shed 6 bases, with 16 bases lying between them. The germline V gene has CDR1 SGHVS and CDR2 FQNEAQ. In nucleotides, the CDR3 is TGTGCCAGCAGCGCACTCGCCCCGGGGGATGAAAAACTGTTTTTT. Amino acid sequence: CASSALAPGDEKLFF.

The gene calls are TRBV4-1 and TRBJ2-1; weak D call: TRBD2 (6 bases). The length of the CDR3 is 17 residues. The V and J ends lost 4 bases and 5 bases respectively, with 21 bases between them. In germline, CDR1 is MGHRA, CDR2 YSYEKL. The CDR3 DNA reads as TGCGCCAGCAGCCCCTGGGCCATCAGGGACTTGGACAATGAGCAGTTCTTC. This sequence encodes CASSPWAIRDLDNEQFF.

The chain carries TRBV15 and TRBJ2-7; possible D gene TRBD2, 5 bases. Germline V lookup: CDR1 LNHNV, CDR2 YYDKDF (reference sequence). Trimming stripped 8 bases from V and 0 bases from J, with 5 bases between. The CDR3 spans 11 residues. The CDR3 spells CATDYSYEQYF. Here the CDR3 DNA reads TGTGCCACCGACTACTCCTACGAGCAGTACTTC.

V usage is TRBV5-4 and J usage is TRBJ2-2; 11 positions match TRBD2. J lost 2 bases, V lost 4 bases, and 4 bases had no gene match. CDR1 and CDR2 (germline): SGHNT, YYREEE (reference sequence). The CDR3 loop spans 16 amino acids. The CDR3 is CASSPSGRKNTGELFF. CDR3 nucleotide sequence: TGTGCCAGCAGCCCTAGCGGGAGGAAAAACACCGGGGAGCTGTTTTTT.

This chain links TRBV5-1 with TRBJ1-1, with D unclear. Germline CDR1 is SGHRS and CDR2 is YFSETQ. Deletions cut 4 bases from V and 4 bases from J, with 29 bases between. This CDR3 contains 19 residues. CDR3 in amino acids: CASSEQPSRSGVGSTEAFF. As DNA, the CDR3 is TGCGCCAGCAGCGAACAGCCAAGCCGTTCGGGAGTTGGAAGCACTGAAGCTTTCTTT.

This clone was observed a single time. The rearrangement links TRBV5-1 to TRBJ2-3; weak D call: TRBD2 (6 bases). Germline V gene data show CDR1 as SGHRS and CDR2 as YFSETQ. Trimming removed 5 bases from V and 3 bases from J, with 10 bases in between. The length of the CDR3 is 13 residues. The DNA for the CDR3 is TGCGCCAGCAGAGCTGGGACTACAGATACGCAGTATTTT. It codes for CASRAGTTDTQYF.

The V and J genes are TRBV19 and TRBJ2-2; weak D call: TRBD2 (5 bases). V was clipped by 1 base and J by 6 bases, with 9 bases between them. The CDR3 extends over 14 amino acids. CDR1 LNHDA and CDR2 SQIVND come from the germline V gene (reference sequence). The CDR3, as DNA: TGTGCCAGTAGTATAGGGCTAGCCTCCGGGGAGCTGTTTTTT. This gives the protein CASSIGLASGELFF.

This sequence joins TRBV28 and TRBJ1-2; TRBD1 might be the D (5 bases). CDR1 and CDR2 from the germline V gene are MDHEN and SYDVKM. The CDR3 runs to 13 residues. The ends were cut back, 6 bases at V and 6 bases at J, with 14 bases in the middle. This CDR3 is CASRVGGDDGYTF. CDR3 DNA: TGTGCCAGCAGGGTAGGAGGGGACGATGGCTACACCTTC.

This rearrangement joins TRBV15 to TRBJ2-6; tentative D call: TRBD1 (5 bases). With 0 bases removed from V and 0 bases from J, the gap between germline ends came to 9 bases. The V gene's germline CDR1 is LNHNV and CDR2 YYDKDF (reference sequence). This CDR3 has 17 amino acids. The CDR3 loop reads CATSRDQGHSGANVLTF. CDR3 nucleotide sequence: TGTGCCACCAGCAGAGATCAGGGCCACTCTGGGGCCAACGTCCTGACTTTC.